This T cell receptor (beta chain) was obtained from a study of cytomegalovirus exposure and HLA in healthy donors. About the study: Sequencing of about 200 million T cells in an earlier analysis found 100 million to 140 million unique TCR beta sequences. Of the donors genotyped, several hundred in all, less than 90% fell in the Caucasian-associated ancestry cluster.

Those who donated were healthy bone marrow donors. The primer mix had 60 Vbeta and 13 Jbeta primers. Assay: immunoSEQ multiplex PCR; the TCRdb copy retains only in-frame clones and omits some. The table lists around 200,000 clones, around 75% of them singletons. The receptor's source is a male donor in good health and CMV-seronegative. The sequenced material came from PBMCs.

CDR3 in amino acids: CASSLAGEGYEQYF. CDR3 bases: TGTGCCAGCAGCTTAGCCGGGGAAGGGTACGAGCAGTACTTC. The chain is built from TRBV11-2 and TRBJ2-5; possible D gene TRBD2, 5 bases. TRBJ2-7 explains the end of the DNA better; the J call may be wrong. Germline CDR1 and CDR2: SGHAT and FQNNGV. The CDR3 is 14 residues long.